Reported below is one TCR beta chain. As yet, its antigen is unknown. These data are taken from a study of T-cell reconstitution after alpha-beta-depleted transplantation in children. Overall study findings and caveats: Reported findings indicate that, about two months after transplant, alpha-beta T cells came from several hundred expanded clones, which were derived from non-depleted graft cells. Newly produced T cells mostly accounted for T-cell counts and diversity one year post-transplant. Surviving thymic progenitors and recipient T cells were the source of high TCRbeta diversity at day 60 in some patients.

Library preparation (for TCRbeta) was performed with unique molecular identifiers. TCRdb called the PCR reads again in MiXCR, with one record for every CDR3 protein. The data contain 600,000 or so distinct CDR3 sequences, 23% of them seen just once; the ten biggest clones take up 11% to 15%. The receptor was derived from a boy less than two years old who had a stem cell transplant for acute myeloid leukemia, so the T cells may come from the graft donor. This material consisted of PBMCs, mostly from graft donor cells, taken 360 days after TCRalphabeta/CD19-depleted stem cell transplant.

The CDR3 spells CASRPDGPNTGELFF. CDR3 bases: TGTGCCAGCAGACCGGACGGACCGAACACCGGGGAGCTGTTTTTT. The rearrangement joins TRBV5-6 to TRBJ2-2; D is uncertain. The CDR3 runs 15 residues. Germline V gene sequence: CDR1 SGHDT, CDR2 YYEEEE. Trimming shortened V by 5 bases and J by 0 bases, and 11 bases separated the two germline ends.